A few counts support the clone carrying this T cell receptor beta chain. What it binds is unknown. The data belong to a study of T cells in Graves' hyperthyroidism and ophthalmopathy. Amplified TCR beta CDR3 regions derived from RNA transcripts. The TCR CDR3 was amplified in a first-round RT-PCR using the HTBI primer set. TCRdb used MiXCR to reprocess the multiplex PCR reads, holding one entry per CDR3 protein. There are about 400,000 distinct CDR3 sequences in the sample; around 13% occur only once, and approximately 5.3% lies in the top ten. Stable Graves' hyperthyroidism denoted no ophthalmopathy progression over 18 months. Patients aged 18 to 65 had newly diagnosed hyperthyroidism of under 2 months' duration. General study findings and limits: Blood held most thyroid clonotypes expanded above 0.001 frequency. Progression to ophthalmopathy was predicted a median of about 6.6 months early.

There are 12 residues in the CDR3. The germline V gene encodes CDR1 SQVTM and CDR2 ANQGSEA. V lost 5 bases and J lost 2, with 7 bases in between. This chain links TRBV29-1 with TRBJ1-3, with TRBD1 as a possible D gene (5 bases). Sequenced sample: blood. This TCR was recovered from a woman under 30 with Graves' hyperthyroidism. The CDR3 spells CSVSTAGNTIYF. CDR3 nucleotides: TGCAGCGTTTCGACAGCTGGAAACACCATATATTTT.